This T cell receptor (beta chain) is drawn from a study of OX40 agonist ivuxolimab in advanced cancers. At the level of the study: It was ivuxolimab, an agonistic anti-OX40 (CD134) antibody, that patients were treated with.

Method: immunoSEQ multiplex PCR; TCRdb's copy keeps in-frame clones and lacks some. The sample has under 85,000 clones; around 80% are singletons. Germline assignment: CDR1 LNHDA and CDR2 SQIVND (reference sequence). The CDR3 consists of 15 residues. The V gene end was trimmed by 3 bases and the J gene end by 4 bases; junction bases not matched to a gene: 4. The sequence was obtained from an adult with an advanced solid tumor such as melanoma, head and neck, liver or kidney cancer. The source material was CD4+ or CD8+ T cells sorted from blood, sampled in a trial of the OX40 agonist ivuxolimab. The genes are TRBV19 and TRBJ1-5; 9 bases map to TRBD1. The CDR3, as DNA: TGTGCCAGTAGTATCGACAGGGGGTTTAATCAGCCCCAGCATTTT. Translation gives CASSIDRGFNQPQHF. Full variable domain (remainder filled in from reference TRBV19 and TRBJ1-5): DGGITQSPKYLFRKEGQNVTLSCEQNLNHDAMYWYRQDPGQGLRLIYYSQIVNDFQKGDIAEGYSVSREKKESFPLTVTSAQKNPTAFYLCASSIDRGFNQPQHFGDGTRLSIL.